This TCR beta chain was profiled in a study of cytomegalovirus exposure and HLA in healthy donors. Germline V gene data show CDR1 as SGHTA and CDR2 as FQGNSA. The J segment lost 2 bases and the V segment lost 2 bases, leaving 3 bases of the junction unmatched. The CDR3 covers 14 residues. Details on this clone: Its antigen is not known.

Findings and limits, study-wide: Most TCR sequences were seen very rarely across donors, but some public TCRs occurred in many.

PCR primers comprised 60 Vbeta and 13 Jbeta primers. Method: immunoSEQ multiplex PCR; TCRdb's copy keeps in-frame clones and lacks some. The data show 150,000 to 200,000 clones, around 80% seen once. These donors, healthy bone marrow donors, were studied. Sequencing was carried out using PBMCs. The V gene is TRBV7-2, the J gene TRBJ2-7; 7 positions match TRBD1. The source is a woman aged 30 to 39 in good health and CMV-seropositive. The CDR3 loop reads CASSLSGGPYEQYF. CDR3 DNA sequence: TGTGCCAGCAGCTTATCAGGGGGTCCCTACGAGCAGTACTTC.